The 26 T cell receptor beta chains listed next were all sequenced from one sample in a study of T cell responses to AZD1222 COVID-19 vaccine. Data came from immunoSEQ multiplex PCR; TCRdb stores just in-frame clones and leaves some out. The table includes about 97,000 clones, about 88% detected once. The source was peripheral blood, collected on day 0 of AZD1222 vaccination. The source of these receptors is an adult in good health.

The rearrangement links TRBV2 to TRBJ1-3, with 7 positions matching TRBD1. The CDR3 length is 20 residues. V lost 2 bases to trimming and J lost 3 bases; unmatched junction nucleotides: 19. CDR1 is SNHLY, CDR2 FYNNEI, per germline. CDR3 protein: CASSEKGLGTGVVGGNTIYF. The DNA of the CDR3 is TGTGCCAGCAGTGAAAAGGGCCTCGGAACAGGGGTGGTAGGTGGAAACACCATATATTTT. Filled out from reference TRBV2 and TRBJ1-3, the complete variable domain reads EPEVTQTPSHQVTQMGQEVILRCVPISNHLYFYWYRQILGQKVEFLVSFYNNEISEKSEIFDDQFSVERPDGSNFTLKIRSTKLEDSAMYFCASSEKGLGTGVVGGNTIYFGEGSWLTVV.

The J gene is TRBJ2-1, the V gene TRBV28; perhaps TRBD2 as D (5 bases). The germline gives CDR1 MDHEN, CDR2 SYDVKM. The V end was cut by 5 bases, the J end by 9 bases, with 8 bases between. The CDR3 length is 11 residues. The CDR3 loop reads CASSGSGEQFF. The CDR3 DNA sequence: TGTGCCAGCAGTGGGAGTGGTGAGCAGTTCTTC.

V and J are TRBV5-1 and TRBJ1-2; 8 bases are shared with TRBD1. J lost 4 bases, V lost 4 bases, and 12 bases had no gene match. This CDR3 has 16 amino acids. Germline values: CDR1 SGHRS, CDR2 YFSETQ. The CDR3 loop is CASSPFDRGTSYGYTF. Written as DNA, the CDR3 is TGCGCCAGCAGCCCGTTTGACAGGGGAACCAGCTATGGCTACACCTTC.

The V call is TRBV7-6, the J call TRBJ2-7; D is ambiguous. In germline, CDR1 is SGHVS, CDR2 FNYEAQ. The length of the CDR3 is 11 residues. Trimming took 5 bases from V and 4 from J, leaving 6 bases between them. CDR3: CASSPKYEQYF. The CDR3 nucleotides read TGTGCCAGCAGCCCCAAATACGAGCAGTACTTC.

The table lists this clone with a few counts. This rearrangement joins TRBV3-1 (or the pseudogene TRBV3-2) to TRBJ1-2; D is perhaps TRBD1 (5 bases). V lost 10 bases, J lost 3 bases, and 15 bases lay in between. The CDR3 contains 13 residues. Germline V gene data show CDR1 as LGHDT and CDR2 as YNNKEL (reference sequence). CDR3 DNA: TGTGCCACCGGAGCGGGGGGTCACTATGGCTACACCTTC. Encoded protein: CATGAGGHYGYTF.

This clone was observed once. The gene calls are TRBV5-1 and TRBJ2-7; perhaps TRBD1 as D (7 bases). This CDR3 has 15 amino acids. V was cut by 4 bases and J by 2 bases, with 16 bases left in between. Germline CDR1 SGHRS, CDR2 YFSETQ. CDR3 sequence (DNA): TGCGCCAGCAGCCCCGCGACAGGGACTGCCTACGAGCAGTACTTC. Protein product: CASSPATGTAYEQYF.

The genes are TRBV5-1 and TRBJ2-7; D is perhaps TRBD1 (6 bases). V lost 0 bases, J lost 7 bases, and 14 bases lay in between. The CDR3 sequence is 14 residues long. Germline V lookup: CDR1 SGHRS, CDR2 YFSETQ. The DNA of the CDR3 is TGCGCCAGCAGCTTGGCAGGGGTCCTTCGAGAGCAGTACTTC. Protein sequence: CASSLAGVLREQYF. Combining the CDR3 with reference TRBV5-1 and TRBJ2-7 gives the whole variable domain KAGVTQTPRYLIKTRGQQVTLSCSPISGHRSVSWYQQTPGQGLQFLFEYFSETQRNKGNFPGRFSGRQFSNSRSEMNVSTLELGDSALYLCASSLAGVLREQYFGPGTRLTVT.

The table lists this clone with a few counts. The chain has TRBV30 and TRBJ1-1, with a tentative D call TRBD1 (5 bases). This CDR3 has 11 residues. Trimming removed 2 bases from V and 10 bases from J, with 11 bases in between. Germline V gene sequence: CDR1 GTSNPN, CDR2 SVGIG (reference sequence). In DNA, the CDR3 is TGTGCCTGGAGTAGCAGGGAGGGAGCTTTCTTT. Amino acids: CAWSSREGAFF.

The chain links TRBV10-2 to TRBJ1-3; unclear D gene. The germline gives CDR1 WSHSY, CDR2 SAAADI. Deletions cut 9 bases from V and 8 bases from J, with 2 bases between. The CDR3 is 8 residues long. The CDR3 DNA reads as TGCGCCAGGGACACCATATATTTT. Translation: CARDTIYF.

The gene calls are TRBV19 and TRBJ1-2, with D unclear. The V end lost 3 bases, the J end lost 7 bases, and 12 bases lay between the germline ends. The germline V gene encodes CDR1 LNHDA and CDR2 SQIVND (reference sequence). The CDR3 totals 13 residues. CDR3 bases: TGTGCCAGTAGTATGCTTGGTGTTGGTGGCTACACCTTC. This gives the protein CASSMLGVGGYTF.

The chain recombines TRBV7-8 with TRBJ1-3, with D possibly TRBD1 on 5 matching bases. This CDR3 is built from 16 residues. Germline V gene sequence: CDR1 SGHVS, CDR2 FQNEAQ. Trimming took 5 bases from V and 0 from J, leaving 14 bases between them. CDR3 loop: CASSPPGGSSGNTIYF. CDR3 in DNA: TGTGCCAGCAGCCCCCCCGGGGGTAGCTCTGGAAACACCATATATTTT.

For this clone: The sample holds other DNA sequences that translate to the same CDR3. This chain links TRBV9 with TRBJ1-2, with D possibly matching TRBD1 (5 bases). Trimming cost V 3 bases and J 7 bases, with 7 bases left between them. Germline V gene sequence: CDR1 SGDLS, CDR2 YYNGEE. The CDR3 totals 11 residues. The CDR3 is CASSAGGGYTF. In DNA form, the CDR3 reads TGTGCCAGCAGCGCGGGGGGTGGCTACACCTTC.

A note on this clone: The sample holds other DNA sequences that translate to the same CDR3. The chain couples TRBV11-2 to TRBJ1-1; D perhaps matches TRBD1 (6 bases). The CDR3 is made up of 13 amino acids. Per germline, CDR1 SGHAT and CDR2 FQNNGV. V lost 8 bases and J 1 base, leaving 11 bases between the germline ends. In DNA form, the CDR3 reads TGTGCCAGCTCCTTGGACAGGAACACTGAAGCTTTCTTT. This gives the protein CASSLDRNTEAFF.

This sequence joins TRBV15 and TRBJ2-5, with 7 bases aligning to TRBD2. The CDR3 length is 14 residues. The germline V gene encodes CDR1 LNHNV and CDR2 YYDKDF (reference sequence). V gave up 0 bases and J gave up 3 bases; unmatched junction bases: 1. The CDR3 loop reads CATSRDLAEETQYF. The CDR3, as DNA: TGTGCCACCAGCAGAGATCTAGCGGAAGAGACCCAGTACTTC.

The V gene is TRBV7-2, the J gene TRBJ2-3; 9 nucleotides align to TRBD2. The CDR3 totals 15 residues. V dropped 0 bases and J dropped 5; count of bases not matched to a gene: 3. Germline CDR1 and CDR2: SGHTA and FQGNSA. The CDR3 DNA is TGTGCCAGCAGCTTAGCGGCTAGCGGGGAAGATACGCAGTATTTT. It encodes CASSLAASGEDTQYF.

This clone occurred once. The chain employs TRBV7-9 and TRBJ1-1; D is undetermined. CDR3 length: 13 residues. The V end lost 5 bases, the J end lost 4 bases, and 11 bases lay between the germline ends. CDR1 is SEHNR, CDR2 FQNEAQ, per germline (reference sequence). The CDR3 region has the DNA TGTGCCAGCAGCCTCAATGAGTTCACTGAAGCTTTCTTT. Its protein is CASSLNEFTEAFF.

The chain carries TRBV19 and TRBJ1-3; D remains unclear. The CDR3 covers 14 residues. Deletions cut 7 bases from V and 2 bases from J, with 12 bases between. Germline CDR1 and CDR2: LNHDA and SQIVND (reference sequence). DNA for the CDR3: TGTGCCAGTAATCTCAGAGGACCTGGAAACACCATATATTTT. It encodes CASNLRGPGNTIYF.

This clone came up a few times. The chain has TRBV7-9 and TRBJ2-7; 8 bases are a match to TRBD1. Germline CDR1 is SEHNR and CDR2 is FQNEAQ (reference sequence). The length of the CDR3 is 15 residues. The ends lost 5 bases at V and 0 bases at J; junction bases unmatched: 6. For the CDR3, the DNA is TGTGCCAGCAGCGTCGGGACAGGCTACTCCTACGAGCAGTACTTC. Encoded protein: CASSVGTGYSYEQYF.

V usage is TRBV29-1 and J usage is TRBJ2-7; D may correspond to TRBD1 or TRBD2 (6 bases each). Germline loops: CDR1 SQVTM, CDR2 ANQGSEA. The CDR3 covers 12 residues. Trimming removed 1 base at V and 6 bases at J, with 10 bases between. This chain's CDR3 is CSVEAGEVEQYF. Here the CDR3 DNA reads TGCAGCGTTGAAGCAGGGGAGGTCGAGCAGTACTTC.

CDR3 amino acids: CASRGPRTGELFF. The CDR3 bases are TGTGCCAGCAGGGGACCTAGGACCGGGGAGCTGTTTTTT. The gene calls are TRBV7-9 and TRBJ2-2, with D perhaps matching TRBD1 or TRBD2 (5 bases each). This CDR3 has 13 residues. Germline loops: CDR1 SEHNR, CDR2 FQNEAQ (reference sequence). Trimming removed 6 bases at V and 5 bases at J, with 10 bases between. Variable domain in full (rest from reference TRBV7-9 and TRBJ2-2): DTGVSQNPRHKITKRGQNVTFRCDPISEHNRLYWYRQTLGQGPEFLTYFQNEAQLEKSRLLSDRFSAERPKGSFSTLEIQRTEQGDSAMYLCASRGPRTGELFFGEGSRLTVL.

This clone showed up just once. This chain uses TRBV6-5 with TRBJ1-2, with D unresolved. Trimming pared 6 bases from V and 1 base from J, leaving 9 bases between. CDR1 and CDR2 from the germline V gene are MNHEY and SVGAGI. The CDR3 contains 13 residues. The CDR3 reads CASRFTDNYGYTF. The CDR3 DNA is TGTGCCAGCAGATTCACAGATAACTATGGCTACACCTTC.

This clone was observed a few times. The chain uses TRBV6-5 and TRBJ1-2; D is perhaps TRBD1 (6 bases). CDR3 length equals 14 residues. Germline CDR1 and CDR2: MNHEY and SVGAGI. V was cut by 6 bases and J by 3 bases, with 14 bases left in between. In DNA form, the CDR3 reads TGTGCCAGCAGAAAAAGACAGGTTCACTATGGCTACACCTTC. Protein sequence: CASRKRQVHYGYTF.

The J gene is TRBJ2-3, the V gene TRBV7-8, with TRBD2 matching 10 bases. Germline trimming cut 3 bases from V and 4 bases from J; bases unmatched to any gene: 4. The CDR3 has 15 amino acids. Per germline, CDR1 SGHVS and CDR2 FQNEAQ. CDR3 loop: CASSFQRGGADTQYF. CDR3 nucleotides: TGTGCCAGCAGCTTTCAGCGGGGGGGTGCAGATACGCAGTATTTT.

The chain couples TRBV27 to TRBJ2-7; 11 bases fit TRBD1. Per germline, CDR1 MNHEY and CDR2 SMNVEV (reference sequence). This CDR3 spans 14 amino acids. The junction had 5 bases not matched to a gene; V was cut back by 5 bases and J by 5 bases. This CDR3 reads CASSPRTGGHEQYF. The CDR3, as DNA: TGTGCCAGCAGTCCCCGGACAGGGGGCCACGAGCAGTACTTC.

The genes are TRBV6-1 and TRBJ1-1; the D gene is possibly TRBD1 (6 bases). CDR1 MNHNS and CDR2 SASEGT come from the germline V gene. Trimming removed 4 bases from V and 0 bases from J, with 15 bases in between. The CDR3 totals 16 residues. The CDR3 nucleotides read TGTGCCAGCAGTGTGTTGGGGGGCCTATTGAACACTGAAGCTTTCTTT. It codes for CASSVLGGLLNTEAFF.

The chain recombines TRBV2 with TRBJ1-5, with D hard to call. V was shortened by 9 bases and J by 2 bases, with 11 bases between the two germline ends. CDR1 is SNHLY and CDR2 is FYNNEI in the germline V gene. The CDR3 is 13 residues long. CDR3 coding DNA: TGTGCCAGTGCAAGAAGAGGCAATCAGCCCCAGCATTTT. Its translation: CASARRGNQPQHF. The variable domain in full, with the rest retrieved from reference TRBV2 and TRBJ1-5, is EPEVTQTPSHQVTQMGQEVILRCVPISNHLYFYWYRQILGQKVEFLVSFYNNEISEKSEIFDDQFSVERPDGSNFTLKIRSTKLEDSAMYFCASARRGNQPQHFGDGTRLSIL.